The 6 T cell receptor beta chains presented below share a single source sample, sequenced in a study of cytomegalovirus exposure and HLA in healthy donors. Primers for the PCR totalled 60 Vbeta and 13 Jbeta. Only in-frame clones appear in the TCRdb table, and some are missing; sequencing was by immunoSEQ multiplex PCR. There are 160,000 or so clones in the sample; 80% to 85% occur only once, and approximately 1.4% lies in the top ten. The sample comprised PBMCs. The source is a woman between 18 and 30 years old in good health and CMV-seronegative.

V is TRBV9 and J is TRBJ2-3; a weak D match, TRBD1 (6 bases). This CDR3 spans 14 amino acids. Germline V gene lookup returns CDR1 SGDLS and CDR2 YYNGEE. V lost 3 bases and J lost 2, with 10 bases in between. The chain's CDR3 is CASSGTALTDTQYF. CDR3 DNA sequence: TGTGCCAGCAGCGGGACAGCCCTCACAGATACGCAGTATTTT.

The chain carries TRBV27 and TRBJ1-2; D is undetermined. The CDR3 runs 16 residues. CDR1 and CDR2 (germline): MNHEY, SMNVEV (reference sequence). The V gene lost 5 bases and the J gene lost 4 bases, with 20 bases spanning the gap. The CDR3 nucleotides read TGTGCCAGCAGTGAGTCGACGGGAGAAATTACCTATGGCTACACCTTC. As protein: CASSESTGEITYGYTF.

The gene calls are TRBV30 and TRBJ2-7, with 12 bases aligning to TRBD1. Germline CDR1 GTSNPN, CDR2 SVGIG (reference sequence). V shed 4 bases, J shed 6 bases, and the junction held 13 bases outside the gene matches. This CDR3 is 16 amino acids long. CDR3 loop: CAWTPFEGQGAGEQYF. The DNA of the CDR3 is TGTGCCTGGACCCCTTTCGAGGGACAGGGGGCGGGCGAGCAGTACTTC.

The CDR3 DNA is TGTGCCAGCGGGACAGGGTATCGCAGCACTGAAGCTTTCTTT. It yields the protein CASGTGYRSTEAFF. The chain recombines TRBV27 with TRBJ1-1, with 9 nucleotides matching TRBD1. V dropped 8 bases and J dropped 4; count of bases not matched to a gene: 8. Germline V gives CDR1 MNHEY, CDR2 SMNVEV (reference sequence). The CDR3 sequence is 14 residues long.

This clone is a singleton in its sample. CDR3 loop: CASSEEGAQPQHF. The CDR3 DNA follows: TGTGCCAGCAGTGAGGAAGGGGCCCAGCCCCAGCATTTT. This chain joins TRBV6-1 and TRBJ1-5; maybe TRBD1 (5 bases). V gave up 3 bases and J gave up 7 bases, with 10 bases separating them. The CDR3 runs 13 residues. The germline V gene has CDR1 MNHNS and CDR2 SASEGT.

The DNA for the CDR3 is TGTGCCAGCAGCGCAGGGACTAGCGGCGTCACAGATACGCAGTATTTT. Its protein product is CASSAGTSGVTDTQYF. This sequence joins TRBV9 and TRBJ2-3; TRBD2 agrees at 11 bases. The CDR3 runs to 16 residues. J was trimmed by 2 bases and V by 3 bases; bases with no gene match: 5. CDR1 SGDLS and CDR2 YYNGEE come from the germline V gene.